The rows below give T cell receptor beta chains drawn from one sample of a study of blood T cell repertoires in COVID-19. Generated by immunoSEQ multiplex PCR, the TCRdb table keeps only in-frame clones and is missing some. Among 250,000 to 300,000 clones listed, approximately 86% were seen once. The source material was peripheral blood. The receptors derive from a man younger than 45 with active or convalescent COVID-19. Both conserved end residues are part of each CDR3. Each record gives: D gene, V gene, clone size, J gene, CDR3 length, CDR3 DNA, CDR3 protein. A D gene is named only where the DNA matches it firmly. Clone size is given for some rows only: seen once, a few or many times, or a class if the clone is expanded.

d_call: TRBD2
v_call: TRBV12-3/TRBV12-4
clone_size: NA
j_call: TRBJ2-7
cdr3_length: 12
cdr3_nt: TGTGCCAGCGCGGGAGACACATACGAGCAGTACTTC
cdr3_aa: CASAGDTYEQYF

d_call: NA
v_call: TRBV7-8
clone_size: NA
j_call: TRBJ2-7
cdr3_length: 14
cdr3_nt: TGTGCCAGCAGCTTAAGGGCGGGGATCGCCGAGCAGTACTTC
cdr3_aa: CASSLRAGIAEQYF

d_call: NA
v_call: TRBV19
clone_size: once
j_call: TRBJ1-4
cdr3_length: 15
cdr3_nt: TGTGCCAGTAGTATAGATAGGGGGATCGATGAAAAACTGTTTTTT
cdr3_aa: CASSIDRGIDEKLFF

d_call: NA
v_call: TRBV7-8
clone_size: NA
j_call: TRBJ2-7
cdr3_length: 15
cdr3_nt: TGTGCCAGCAGCCGGATACAGGGAATAGGCTCCGAGCAGTACTTC
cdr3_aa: CASSRIQGIGSEQYF

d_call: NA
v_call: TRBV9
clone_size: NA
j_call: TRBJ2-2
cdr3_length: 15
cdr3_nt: TGTGCCAGCAGCGTAGTTGCGGCGAACACCGGGGAGCTGTTTTTT
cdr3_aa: CASSVVAANTGELFF

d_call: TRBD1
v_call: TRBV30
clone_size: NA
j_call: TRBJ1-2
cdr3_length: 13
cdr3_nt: TGTGCCTGGAACCGGGACAGGGGTTTTGGCTACACCTTC
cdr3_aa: CAWNRDRGFGYTF

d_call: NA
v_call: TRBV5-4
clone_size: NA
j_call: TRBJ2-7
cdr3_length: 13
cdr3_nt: TGTGCCAGCAGCTTTCTGGGGGCTAGCGAGCAGTACTTC
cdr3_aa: CASSFLGASEQYF

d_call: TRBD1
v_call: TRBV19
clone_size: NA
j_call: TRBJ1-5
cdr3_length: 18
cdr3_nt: TGTGCCAGTAGTAAAACTGGGGGGACAGGGGGTGCGAATCAGCCCCAGCATTTT
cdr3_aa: CASSKTGGTGGANQPQHF

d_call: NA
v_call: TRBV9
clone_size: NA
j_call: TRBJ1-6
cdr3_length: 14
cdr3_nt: TGTGCCAGCAGTGTAGAGGCGGGGAATTCACCCCTCCACTTT
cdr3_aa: CASSVEAGNSPLHF

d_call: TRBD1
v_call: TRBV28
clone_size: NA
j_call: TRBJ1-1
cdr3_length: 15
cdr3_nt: TGTGCCAGCAGTTTGTCCGGGACAGTGAACACTGAAGCTTTCTTT
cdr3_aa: CASSLSGTVNTEAFF

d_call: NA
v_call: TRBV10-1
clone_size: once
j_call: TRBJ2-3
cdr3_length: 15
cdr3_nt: TGCGCCAGCAGTGGTTTTGTTGGGGCAACAGATACGCAGTATTTT
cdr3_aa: CASSGFVGATDTQYF

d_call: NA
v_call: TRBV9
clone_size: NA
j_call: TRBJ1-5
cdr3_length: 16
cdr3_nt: TGTGCCAGCAGCGCCTCACAGGGTGGTCGCAATCAGCCCCAGCATTTT
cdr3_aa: CASSASQGGRNQPQHF

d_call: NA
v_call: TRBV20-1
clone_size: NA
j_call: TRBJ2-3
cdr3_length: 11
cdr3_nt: TGCAGTATAACGGGAACAGATACGCAGTATTTT
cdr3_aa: CSITGTDTQYF

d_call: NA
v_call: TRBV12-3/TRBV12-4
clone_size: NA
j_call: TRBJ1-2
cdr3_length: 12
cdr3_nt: TGTGCCAGCAGTTTAGCGCGGGCTGGCTACACCTTC
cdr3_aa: CASSLARAGYTF

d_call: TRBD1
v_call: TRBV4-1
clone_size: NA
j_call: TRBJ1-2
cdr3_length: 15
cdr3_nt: TGCGCCAGCAGCCCCGAACGGACAGGGGGTCGCGGCTACACCTTC
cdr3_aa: CASSPERTGGRGYTF

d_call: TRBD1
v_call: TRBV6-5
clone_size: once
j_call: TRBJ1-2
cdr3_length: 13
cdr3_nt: TGTGCCAGCTATTTAAGGACAGGGGATGGCTACACCTTC
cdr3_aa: CASYLRTGDGYTF

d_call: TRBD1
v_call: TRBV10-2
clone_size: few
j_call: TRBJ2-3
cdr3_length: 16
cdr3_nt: TGCGCCAGCAGTGAGTTCGAACAGGGGTTTCCAGATACGCAGTATTTT
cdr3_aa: CASSEFEQGFPDTQYF

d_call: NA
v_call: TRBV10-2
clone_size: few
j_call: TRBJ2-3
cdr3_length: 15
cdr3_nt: TGCGCCAGCAGTGAGTCTGCGGCAAGCACAGATACGCAGTATTTT
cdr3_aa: CASSESAASTDTQYF

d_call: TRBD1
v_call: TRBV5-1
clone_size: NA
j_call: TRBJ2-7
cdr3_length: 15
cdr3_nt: TGCGCCAGCATTGAGGACTCAGGGGGCTACAACGAGCAGTACTTC
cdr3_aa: CASIEDSGGYNEQYF

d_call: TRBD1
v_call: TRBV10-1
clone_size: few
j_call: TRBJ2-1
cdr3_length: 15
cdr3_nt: TGCGCCAGCAGCCGGACAGGGGAGGTTTACAATGAGCAGTTCTTC
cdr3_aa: CASSRTGEVYNEQFF

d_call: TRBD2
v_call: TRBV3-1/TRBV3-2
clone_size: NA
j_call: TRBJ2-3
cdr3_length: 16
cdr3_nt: TGTGCCAGCAGCCCGCTTTCCGCGGGGGGGCGAGATACGCAGTATTTT
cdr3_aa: CASSPLSAGGRDTQYF

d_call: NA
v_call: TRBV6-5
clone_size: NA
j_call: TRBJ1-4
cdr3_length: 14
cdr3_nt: TGTGCCAGCAGTCCCGACAGGACTAATGAAAAACTGTTTTTT
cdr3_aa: CASSPDRTNEKLFF

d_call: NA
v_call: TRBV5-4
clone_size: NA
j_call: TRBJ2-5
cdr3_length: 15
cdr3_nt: TGTGCCAGCAGCCCGTTGACAGATATTGGGAAGACCCAGTACTTC
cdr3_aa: CASSPLTDIGKTQYF

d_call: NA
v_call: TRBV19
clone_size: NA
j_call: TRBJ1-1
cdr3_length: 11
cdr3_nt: TGTGCCAGTAGTCCCGGGGAGGAGGCTTTCTTT
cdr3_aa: CASSPGEEAFF

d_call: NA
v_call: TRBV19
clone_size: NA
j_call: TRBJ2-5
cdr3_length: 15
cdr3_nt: TGTGCCAGTAGTATCGAGCGCACGGTCCAAGAGACCCAGTACTTC
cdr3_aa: CASSIERTVQETQYF

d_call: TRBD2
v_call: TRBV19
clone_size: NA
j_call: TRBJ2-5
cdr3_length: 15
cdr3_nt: TGTGCCAGTAGTATCGTCGGGCGGGGGCAAGAGACCCAGTACTTC
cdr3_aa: CASSIVGRGQETQYF

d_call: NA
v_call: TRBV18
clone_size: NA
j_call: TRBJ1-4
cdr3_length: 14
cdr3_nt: TGTGCCAGCTCACCTCCAACAATTGGTGAAAAACTGTTTTTT
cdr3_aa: CASSPPTIGEKLFF

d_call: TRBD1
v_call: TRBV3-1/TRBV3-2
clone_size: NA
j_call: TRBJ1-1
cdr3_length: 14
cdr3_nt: TGTGCCAGCATCAAATTGGGACAGGACACTGAAGCTTTCTTT
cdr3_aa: CASIKLGQDTEAFF

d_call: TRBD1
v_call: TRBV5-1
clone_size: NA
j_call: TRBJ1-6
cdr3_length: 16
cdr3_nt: TGCGCCAGCAGCGAAGACGCGGGACAGGGGGTTTCACCCCTCCACTTT
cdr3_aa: CASSEDAGQGVSPLHF

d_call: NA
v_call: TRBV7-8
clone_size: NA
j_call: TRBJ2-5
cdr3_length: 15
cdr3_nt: TGTGCCAGCAGGCACAGGGGAGGAGGTCAAGAGACCCAGTACTTC
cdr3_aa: CASRHRGGGQETQYF

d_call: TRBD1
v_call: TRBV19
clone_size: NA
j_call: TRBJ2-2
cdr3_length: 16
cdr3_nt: TGTGCCAGTATAAGGGGACAGGGGCTAAACACCGGGGAGCTGTTTTTT
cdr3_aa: CASIRGQGLNTGELFF

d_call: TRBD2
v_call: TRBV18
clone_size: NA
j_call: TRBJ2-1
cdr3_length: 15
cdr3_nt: TGTGCCAGCTCCCCTGGCGGGGGCTCCTACAATGAGCAGTTCTTC
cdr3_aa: CASSPGGGSYNEQFF

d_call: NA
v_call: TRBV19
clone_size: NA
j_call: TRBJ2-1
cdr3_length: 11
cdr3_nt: TGTGCCAGTAGTTATACAAATGAGCAGTTCTTC
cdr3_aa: CASSYTNEQFF

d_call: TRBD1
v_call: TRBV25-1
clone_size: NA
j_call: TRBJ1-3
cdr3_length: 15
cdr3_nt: TGTGCCAGCAGAGGGGGACAGGATGTAAGAAACACCATATATTTT
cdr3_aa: CASRGGQDVRNTIYF

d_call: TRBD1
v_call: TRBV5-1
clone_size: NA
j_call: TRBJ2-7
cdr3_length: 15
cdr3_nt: TGCGCCAGCAGCTTGAGCGGACAGGGGGCGCGAGAGCAGTACTTC
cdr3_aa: CASSLSGQGAREQYF

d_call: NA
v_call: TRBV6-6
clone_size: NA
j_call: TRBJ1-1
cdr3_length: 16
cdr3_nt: TGTGCCAGCAGTTACCCGCTTAGGGGCCGCGGTACTGAAGCTTTCTTT
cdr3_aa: CASSYPLRGRGTEAFF